Here is one T cell receptor beta chain with its context. The data originate from a study of technical replicates of blood from several donors. V was pared by 5 bases and J by 1 base, with 10 bases between. This CDR3 contains 14 residues. Per the germline V gene, CDR1 is MNHNS and CDR2 is SASEGT. Using immunoSEQ multiplex PCR, the repertoire was profiled, and TCRdb retains in-frame clones only, with some absent. The table includes 8,000 to 9,000 clones, 85% to 90% detected once. This rearrangement joins TRBV6-1 to TRBJ2-3; D is uncertain. The receptor was derived from a human donor in good health. The specimen sequenced was PBMCs. In nucleotides, the CDR3 is TGTGCCAGCAGTAAAAACACCCGCACAGATACGCAGTATTTT. This sequence encodes CASSKNTRTDTQYF.